The sequence of this T cell receptor (beta chain) was determined in a study of T cell repertoires in cytomegalovirus infection. Study at large: Indications came from public TCR beta signatures; they pointed to CMV infection and to a matching HLA type. Study-level findings and limits: Dominating the ex vivo response were HLA-C-restricted CMV-specific TCR beta clonotypes.

TCRdb ran MiXCR on the reads and lists one entry per CDR3 protein. Of 150,000 to 200,000 distinct CDR3 sequences listed, around 14% were seen once; the top ten hold 27%. The CDR3 extends over 15 amino acids. Germline CDR1 and CDR2: SGHVS and FNYEAQ. Trimming pared 6 bases from V and 2 bases from J, leaving 13 bases between. This clonotype was observed at least ten times. The antigen remains unidentified. The chain uses TRBV7-6 and TRBJ2-2; D might be TRBD1 (6 bases). Sequenced: PBMCs. The sequence was obtained from a human donor in good health (CMV status not recorded). Some clones in this sample may be carry-over from other donors' samples. CDR3 amino acids: CASSFGQQNTGELFF. The CDR3 DNA is TGTGCCAGCAGTTTCGGACAGCAAAACACCGGGGAGCTGTTTTTT. Full variable domain (remainder filled in from reference TRBV7-6 and TRBJ2-2): GAGVSQSPRYKVTKRGQDVALRCDPISGHVSLYWYRQALGQGPEFLTYFNYEAQQDKSGLPNDRFSAERPEGSISTLTIQRTEQRDSAMYRCASSFGQQNTGELFFGEGSRLTVL.